This T cell receptor (beta chain) was documented in a study of T cell repertoires in cytomegalovirus infection. Points from the study as a whole: Dominating the ex vivo response were TCR beta clonotypes that were CMV-specific and HLA-C-restricted.

About this clonotype: Its antigen is still unknown.

In TCRdb, the reads were re-called with MiXCR into one record per CDR3 protein. The sample contains 560,000 or so distinct CDR3 sequences, 15% to 20% of which appear only once. Sequencing was done on a sample of CD8+ T cells from PBMCs. The receptor was derived from a human donor in good health (CMV status not recorded). Some clones in this sample may be carry-over from other donors' samples.

CDR3 sequence (DNA): TGTGCCAGCACCGGGACAGGGGGCTACACCTTC. Encoded protein: CASTGTGGYTF. The rearrangement joins TRBV6-4 to TRBJ1-2; 9 nucleotides align to TRBD1. Unmatched junction bases numbered 2, after V lost 7 bases and J lost 8 bases. CDR3 length: 11 residues. Germline V gene data show CDR1 as MRHNA and CDR2 as SNTAGT.